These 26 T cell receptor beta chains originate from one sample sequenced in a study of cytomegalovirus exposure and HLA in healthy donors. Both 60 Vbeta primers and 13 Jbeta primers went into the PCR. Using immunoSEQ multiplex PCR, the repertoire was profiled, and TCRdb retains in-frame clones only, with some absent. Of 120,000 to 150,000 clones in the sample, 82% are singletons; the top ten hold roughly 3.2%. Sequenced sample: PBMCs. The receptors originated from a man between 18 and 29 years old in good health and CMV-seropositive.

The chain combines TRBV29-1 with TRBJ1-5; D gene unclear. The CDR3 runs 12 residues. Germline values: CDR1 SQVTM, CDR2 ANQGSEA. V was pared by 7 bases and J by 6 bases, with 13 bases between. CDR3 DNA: TGCAGCGCAGCTCGAGGAATTCAGCCCCAGCATTTT. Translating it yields CSAARGIQPQHF.

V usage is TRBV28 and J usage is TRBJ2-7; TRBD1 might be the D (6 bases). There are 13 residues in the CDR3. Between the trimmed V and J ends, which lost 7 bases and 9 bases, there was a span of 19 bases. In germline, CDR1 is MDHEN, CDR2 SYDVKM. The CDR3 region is CASTAGTSIRQYF. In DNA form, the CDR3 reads TGTGCCAGCACGGCCGGGACATCTATACGGCAGTACTTC.

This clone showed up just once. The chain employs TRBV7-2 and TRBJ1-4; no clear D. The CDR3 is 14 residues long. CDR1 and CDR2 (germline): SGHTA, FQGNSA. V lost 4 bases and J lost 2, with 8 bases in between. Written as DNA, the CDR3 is TGTGCCAGCAGCTCGGGTAGCACTAATGAAAAACTGTTTTTT. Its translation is CASSSGSTNEKLFF.

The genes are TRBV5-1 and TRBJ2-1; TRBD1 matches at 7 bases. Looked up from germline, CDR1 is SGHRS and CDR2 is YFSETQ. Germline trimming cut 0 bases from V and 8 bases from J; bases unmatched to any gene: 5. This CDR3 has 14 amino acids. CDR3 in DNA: TGCGCCAGCAGCTTGGACCATACAGGGGATGAGCAGTTCTTC. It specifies CASSLDHTGDEQFF.

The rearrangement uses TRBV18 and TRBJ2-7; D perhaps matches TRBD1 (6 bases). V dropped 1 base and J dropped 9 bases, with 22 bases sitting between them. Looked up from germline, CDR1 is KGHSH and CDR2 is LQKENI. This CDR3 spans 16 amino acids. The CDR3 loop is CASSPLRQAPSIVQYF. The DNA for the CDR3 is TGTGCCAGCTCACCACTCCGACAGGCCCCCTCCATAGTGCAGTACTTC. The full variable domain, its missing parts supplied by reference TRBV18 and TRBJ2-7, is NAGVMQNPRHLVRRRGQEARLRCSPMKGHSHVYWYRQLPEEGLKFMVYLQKENIIDESGMPKERFSAEFPKEGPSILRIQQVVRGDSAAYFCASSPLRQAPSIVQYFGPGTRLTVT.

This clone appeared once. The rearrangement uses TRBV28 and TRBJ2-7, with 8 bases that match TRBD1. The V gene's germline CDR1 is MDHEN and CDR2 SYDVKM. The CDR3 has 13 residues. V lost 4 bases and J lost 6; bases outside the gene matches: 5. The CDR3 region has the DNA TGTGCCAGCAGTTGGACAGGGTTGGGCGAGCAGTACTTC. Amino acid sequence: CASSWTGLGEQYF.

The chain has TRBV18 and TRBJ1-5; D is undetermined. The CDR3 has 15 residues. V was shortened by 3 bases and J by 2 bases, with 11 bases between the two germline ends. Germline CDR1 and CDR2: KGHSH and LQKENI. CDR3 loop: CASSPGRAGNQPQHF. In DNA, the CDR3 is TGTGCCAGCTCACCGGGGAGGGCGGGCAATCAGCCCCAGCATTTT.

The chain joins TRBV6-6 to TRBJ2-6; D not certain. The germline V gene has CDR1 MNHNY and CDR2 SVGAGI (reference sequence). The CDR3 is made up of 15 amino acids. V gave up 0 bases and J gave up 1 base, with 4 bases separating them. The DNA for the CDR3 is TGTGCCAGCAGTTACTCTTCATCTGGGGCCAACGTCCTGACTTTC. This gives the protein CASSYSSSGANVLTF.

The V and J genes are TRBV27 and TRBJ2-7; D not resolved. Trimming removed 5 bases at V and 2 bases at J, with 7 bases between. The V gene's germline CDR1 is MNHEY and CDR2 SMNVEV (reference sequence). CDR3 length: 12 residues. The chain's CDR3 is CASSRVPYEQYF. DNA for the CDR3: TGTGCCAGCAGTCGAGTCCCCTACGAGCAGTACTTC.

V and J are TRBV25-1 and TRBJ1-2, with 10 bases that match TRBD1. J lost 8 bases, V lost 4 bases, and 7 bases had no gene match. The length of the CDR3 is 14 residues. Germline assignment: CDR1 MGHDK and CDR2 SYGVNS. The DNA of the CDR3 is TGTGCCAGCAGTGGCCGGGACAGGGGTAACGGCTACACCTTC. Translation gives CASSGRDRGNGYTF.

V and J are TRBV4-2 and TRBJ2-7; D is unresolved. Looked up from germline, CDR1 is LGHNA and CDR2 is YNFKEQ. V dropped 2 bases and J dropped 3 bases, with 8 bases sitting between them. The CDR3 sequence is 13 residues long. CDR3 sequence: CASSQLTDYEQYF. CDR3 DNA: TGTGCCAGCAGCCAACTTACAGACTACGAGCAGTACTTC.

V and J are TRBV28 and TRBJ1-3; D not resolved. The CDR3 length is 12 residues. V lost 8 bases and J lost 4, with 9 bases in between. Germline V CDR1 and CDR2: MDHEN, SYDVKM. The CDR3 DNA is TGTGCCAGCGCGGTGAGGGGAAACACCATATATTTT. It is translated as CASAVRGNTIYF.

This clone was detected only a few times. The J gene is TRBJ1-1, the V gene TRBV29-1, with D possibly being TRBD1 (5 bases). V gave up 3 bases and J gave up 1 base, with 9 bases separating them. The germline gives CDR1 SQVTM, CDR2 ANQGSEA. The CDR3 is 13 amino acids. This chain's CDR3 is CSVEGGRNTEAFF. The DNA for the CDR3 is TGCAGCGTTGAGGGGGGACGGAACACTGAAGCTTTCTTT.

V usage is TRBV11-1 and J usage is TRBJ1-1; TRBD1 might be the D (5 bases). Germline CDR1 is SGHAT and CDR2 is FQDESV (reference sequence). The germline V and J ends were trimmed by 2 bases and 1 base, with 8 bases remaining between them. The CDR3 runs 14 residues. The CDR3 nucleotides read TGTGCCAGCAGCTTAATCAGGGCGAACACTGAAGCTTTCTTT. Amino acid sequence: CASSLIRANTEAFF.

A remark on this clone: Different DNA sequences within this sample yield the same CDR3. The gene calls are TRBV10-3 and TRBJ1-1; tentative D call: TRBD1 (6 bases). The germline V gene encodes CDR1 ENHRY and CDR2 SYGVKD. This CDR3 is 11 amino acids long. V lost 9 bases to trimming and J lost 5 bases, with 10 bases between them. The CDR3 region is CAIRGGTEAFF. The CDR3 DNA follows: TGTGCCATTAGAGGGGGTACTGAAGCTTTCTTT.

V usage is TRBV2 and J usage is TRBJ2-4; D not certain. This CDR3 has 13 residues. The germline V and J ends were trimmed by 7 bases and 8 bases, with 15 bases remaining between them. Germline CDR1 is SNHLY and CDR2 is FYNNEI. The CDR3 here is CASTPRLRDIQYF. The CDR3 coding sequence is TGTGCCAGCACCCCGCGGCTAAGAGACATTCAGTACTTC.

The CDR3 spells CASSQKAGMQPQHF. As DNA, the CDR3 is TGTGCCAGCAGTCAAAAGGCGGGGATGCAGCCCCAGCATTTT. The genes are TRBV6-1 and TRBJ1-5; D is ambiguous. V lost 5 bases, J lost 7 bases, and 15 bases lay in between. The CDR3 extends over 14 amino acids. Germline V CDR1 and CDR2: MNHNS, SASEGT.

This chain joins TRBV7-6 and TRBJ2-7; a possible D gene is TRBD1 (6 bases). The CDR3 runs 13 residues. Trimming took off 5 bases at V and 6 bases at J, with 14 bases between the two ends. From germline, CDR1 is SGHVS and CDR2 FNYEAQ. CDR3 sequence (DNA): TGTGCCAGCAGCACCCGACAGGCCGGCGAGCAGTACTTC. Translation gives CASSTRQAGEQYF.

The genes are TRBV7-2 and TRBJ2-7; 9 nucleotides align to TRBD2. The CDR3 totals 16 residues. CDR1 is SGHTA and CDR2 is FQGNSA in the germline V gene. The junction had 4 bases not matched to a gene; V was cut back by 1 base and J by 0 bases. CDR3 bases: TGTGCCAGCAGCTTAGGACTGACTAGCGGCTCCTACGAGCAGTACTTC. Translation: CASSLGLTSGSYEQYF.

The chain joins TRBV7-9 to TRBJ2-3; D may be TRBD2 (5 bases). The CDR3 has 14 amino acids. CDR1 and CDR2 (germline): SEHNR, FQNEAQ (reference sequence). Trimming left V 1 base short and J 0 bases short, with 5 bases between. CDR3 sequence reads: CASSLGRSTDTQYF. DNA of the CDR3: TGTGCCAGCAGCTTAGGGAGGAGCACAGATACGCAGTATTTT. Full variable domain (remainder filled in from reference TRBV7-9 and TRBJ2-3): DTGVSQNPRHKITKRGQNVTFRCDPISEHNRLYWYRQTLGQGPEFLTYFQNEAQLEKSRLLSDRFSAERPKGSFSTLEIQRTEQGDSAMYLCASSLGRSTDTQYFGPGTRLTVL.

The DNA for the CDR3 is TGTGCCACCAGCTCCTCACGACAGGGAGTTGACGGCTACACCTTC. Residues: CATSSSRQGVDGYTF. The chain links TRBV15 to TRBJ1-2, with 7 bases aligning to TRBD1. V lost 5 bases to trimming and J lost 8 bases; unmatched junction nucleotides: 14. CDR1 is LNHNV, CDR2 YYDKDF, per germline (reference sequence). The CDR3 has 15 residues.

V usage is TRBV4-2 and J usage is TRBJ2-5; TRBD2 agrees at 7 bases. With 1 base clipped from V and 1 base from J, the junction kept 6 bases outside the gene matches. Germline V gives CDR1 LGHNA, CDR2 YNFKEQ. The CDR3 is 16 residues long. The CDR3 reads CASSQVAGVGQETQYF. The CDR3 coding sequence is TGTGCCAGCAGCCAAGTTGCGGGAGTGGGCCAAGAGACCCAGTACTTC.

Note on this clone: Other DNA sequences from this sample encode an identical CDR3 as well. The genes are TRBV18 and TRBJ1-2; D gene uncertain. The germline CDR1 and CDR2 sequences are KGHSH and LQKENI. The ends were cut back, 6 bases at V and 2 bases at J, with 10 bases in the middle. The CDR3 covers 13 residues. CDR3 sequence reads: CASSPGGNYGYTF. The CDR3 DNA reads TGTGCCAGCTCCCCCGGAGGGAACTATGGCTACACCTTC.

The CDR3 DNA is TGCAGCGTTGGAGGACAGGGTGGGGAGACCCAGTACTTC. Protein: CSVGGQGGETQYF. J is TRBJ2-5 and V is TRBV29-1; 8 nucleotides match TRBD1. This CDR3 has 13 amino acids. Trimming cost V 4 bases and J 5 bases; bases outside gene matches: 6. The germline gives CDR1 SQVTM, CDR2 ANQGSEA.

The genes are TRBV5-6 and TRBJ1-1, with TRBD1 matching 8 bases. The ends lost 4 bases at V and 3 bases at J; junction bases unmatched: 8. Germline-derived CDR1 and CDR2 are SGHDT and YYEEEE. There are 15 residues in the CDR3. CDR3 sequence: CASSLQGASDTEAFF. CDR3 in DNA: TGTGCCAGCAGCCTTCAGGGGGCTAGCGACACTGAAGCTTTCTTT.

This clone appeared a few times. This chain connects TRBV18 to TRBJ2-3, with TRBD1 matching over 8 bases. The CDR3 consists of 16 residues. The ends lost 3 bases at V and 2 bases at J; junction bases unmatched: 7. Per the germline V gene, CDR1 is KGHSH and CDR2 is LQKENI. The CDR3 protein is CASSPNRQGTTDTQYF. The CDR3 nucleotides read TGTGCCAGCTCACCCAATCGACAGGGGACCACAGATACGCAGTATTTT.